This entry features one TCR beta chain sequence. Only a few counts were recorded for this clonotype. Its antigen is currently not known. Base-call qualities are not available, and no considerably larger clone is one nucleotide away. The CDR3 runs 15 amino acids, cysteine and phenylalanine included. Of the read, only the CDR3 DNA is kept; its 45 bases are in frame from base 1. CDR1 SQVTM and CDR2 ANQGSEA are derived from the germline V gene. V is pruned by 1 base and J by 4 bases, leaving 10 bases of the junction without a gene match. The protocol used for the library was 5' RACE. The instrument given in TCRdb is Illumina HiSeq 2500. A second about 7 to 12 cycle PCR used a sample-barcoded 5' primer and a J-beta primer mix. Each TCR beta cDNA molecule received a unique molecular identifier from a template-switch 5' adaptor carrying 12 random nucleotides. Each sample yielded at least 2.5 million CDR3-containing paired-end reads. The Mint cDNA synthesis kit, primed by a TRBC-specific oligonucleotide, was used to synthesize first-strand cDNA from all RNA. All cDNA was treated with uracil-DNA glycosylase and then went through a first 18-cycle PCR with the universal primers M1SS and BC2_uni_R. The original pipeline was this. Normalization of each sample was performed by random selection of 1 million high-quality reads, each carrying a distinct molecular identifier. Instead of being binned into consensus sequences, reads that shared molecular identifiers were thrown out. CDR3 identification, clonotype clustering and error correction used MiTCR with a Q25 quality threshold and the strictest error-elimination algorithm. A nonparametric unseen species model with Euler transformation was used to estimate lower-bound total TCR beta diversity. TCRdb passed the public sequencing reads through fastp at Q25 and MiXCR, retaining productive beta sequences. Records with the same CDR3 protein are collapsed into one entry carrying the most frequent genes and DNA. It is TCRdb's table, rather than the study itself, that gives the V and J calls and clone size. This sample lists 1 million or so distinct CDR3 sequences; almost 25% were detected once. Of the sample, about 0.69% falls within the top ten clones.

This entry comes from a study of blood T cells in healthy people across ages (dated by TCRdb to 2013 to 2016). Regarding the complete study: In model experiments, roughly one uniquely barcoded TCR beta cDNA molecule per two T cells was captured by template switching. To track age-related changes in TCR beta repertoire diversity, the study relied on deep sequencing normalized with unique cDNA molecular identifiers. Four age groups were formed from the donors: young (average 16 years), middle-aged (approximately 39), aged (over 55) and long-lived (around 80). Using the same blood draw, the study looked at two additional independent replicas of 1 million unique cDNA reads for two donors, one aged 18 to 29 and the other aged 80 or older. Summary of the overall study and its limitations: A strong correlation was found between observed TCR beta diversity and the percentage of naive T cells measured by flow cytometry. Observed TCR beta diversity per million T cells fell roughly linearly with age, and a significant reduction was already apparent by age roughly 40. The CMV infection status of donors was not known, potentially confounding age-related changes in expanded clonotypes. Compared with the aged group, the long-lived group had more naive CD4+ T cells, fewer expanded clones and increased TCR diversity, suggesting age selection. Since profiling was done on bulk unsorted PBMCs, naive and antigen-experienced compartments could not be conclusively compared. Estimates of total diversity based on one million sequenced T cells were considered lower bounds and underestimates.

Donors were around 37 systemically healthy Caucasian individuals from Russia aged roughly 6 to 100 years. Approximately 9.7 milliliters of peripheral blood were drawn from each donor into EDTA-treated Vacutainer tubes. Ficoll-Paque density-gradient centrifugation was used to isolate PBMCs, with at least 6 million obtained per sample. Total RNA was extracted from PBMCs with Trizol reagent, with at least 5.5 micrograms obtained per sample. Naive CD45RAhigh/CD27high T cell percentages were measured by flow cytometry on a PBMC aliquot from every donor. The same data also contributed to another study, on T cells of mothers and their children. Per the second study: Nine systemically healthy Caucasian individuals, comprising three mothers and their six children, were included as donors. cDNA synthesis consumed the entire amount of extracted RNA, loaded at about 1.5 ug RNA in each 15 ul reaction. In the second PCR, sample barcodes and 2-4 random nucleotides were introduced via the M1S primer. More than 8.5 million TCR beta CDR3 reads were obtained from each mother, and about 3 million reads were obtained from each child. TCR recombination output is similarly shaped by thymic selection in related and unrelated pairs, with a minor effect exerted by inherited differences. Normalized repertoire overlap in related mother-child pairs was always slightly higher than in unrelated mother-child pairs, but the difference was never significant. No persistent microchimeric T cell clones were detected, at a sensitivity of approximately 90 clones per million clonotypes. The study used deep NGS to compare TCR beta repertoires of mothers and children, seeking features distinguishing related mother-child pairs from unrelated individuals. The mean age was around 40 +/- 4 years for the mothers and approximately 11 +/- 4 years for the children. After adapter ligation was performed with NEBNext reagents, the libraries were sequenced on an Illumina HiSeq 2000 with 100+100 nt paired-end reads. Mother and child libraries were prepared a month apart and sequenced in separate runs to prevent cross-contamination. For each donor, somewhere between roughly 500,000 and 2,100,000 distinct TCR beta clonotypes were identified. Naive TCR beta clonotypes were estimated from low-frequency clonotypes matched to each donor's FACS-determined naive share, without sorting.

The receptor comes from a girl aged 2 to 9 in good health. Rearrangement joined TRBV29-1 to TRBJ2-7; TRBD1 lines up with 7 middle nucleotides. The source material was blood. The nucleotide sequence is given as TGCAGCGTTGAAGGACAACCGGGACAGAATTACGAGCAGTACTTC. Translated, it reads CSVEGQPGQNYEQYF.